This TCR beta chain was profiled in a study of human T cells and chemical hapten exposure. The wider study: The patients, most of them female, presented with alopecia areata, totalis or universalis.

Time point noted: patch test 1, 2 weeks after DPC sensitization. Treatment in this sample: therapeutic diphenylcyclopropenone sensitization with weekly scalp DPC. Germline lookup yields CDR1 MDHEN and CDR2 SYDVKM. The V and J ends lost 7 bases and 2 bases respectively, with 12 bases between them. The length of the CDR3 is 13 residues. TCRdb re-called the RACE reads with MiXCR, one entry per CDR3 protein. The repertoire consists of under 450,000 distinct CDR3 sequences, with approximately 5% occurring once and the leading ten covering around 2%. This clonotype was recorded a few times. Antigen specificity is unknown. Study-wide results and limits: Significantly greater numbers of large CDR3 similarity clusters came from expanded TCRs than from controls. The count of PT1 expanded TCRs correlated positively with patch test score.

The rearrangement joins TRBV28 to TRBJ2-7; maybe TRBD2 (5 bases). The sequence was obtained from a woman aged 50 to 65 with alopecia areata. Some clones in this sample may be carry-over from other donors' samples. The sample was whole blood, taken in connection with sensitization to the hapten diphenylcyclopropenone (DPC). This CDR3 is CASTPEGTYEQYF. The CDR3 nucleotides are TGTGCCAGCACGCCAGAGGGTACCTACGAGCAGTACTTC.